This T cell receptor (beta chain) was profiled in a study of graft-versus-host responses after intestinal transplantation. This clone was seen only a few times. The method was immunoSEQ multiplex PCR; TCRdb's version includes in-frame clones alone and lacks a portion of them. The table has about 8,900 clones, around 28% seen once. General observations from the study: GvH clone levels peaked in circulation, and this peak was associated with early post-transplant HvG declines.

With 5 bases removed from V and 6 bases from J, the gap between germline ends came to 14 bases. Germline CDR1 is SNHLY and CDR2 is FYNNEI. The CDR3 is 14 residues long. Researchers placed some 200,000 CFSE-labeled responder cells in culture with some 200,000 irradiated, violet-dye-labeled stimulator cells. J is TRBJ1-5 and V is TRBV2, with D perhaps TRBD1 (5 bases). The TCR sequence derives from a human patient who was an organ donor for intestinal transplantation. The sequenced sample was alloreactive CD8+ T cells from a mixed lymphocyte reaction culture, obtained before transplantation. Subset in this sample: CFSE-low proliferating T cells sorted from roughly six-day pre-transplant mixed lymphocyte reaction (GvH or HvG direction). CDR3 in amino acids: CASSTTGTSQPQHF. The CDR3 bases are TGTGCCAGCAGTACCACTGGGACCTCTCAGCCCCAGCATTTT.